This TCR beta chain was captured by sequencing in a study of T cells in Graves' hyperthyroidism and ophthalmopathy. The CDR3 is 14 amino acids. CDR1 is MNHEY and CDR2 is SMNVEV in the germline V gene (reference sequence). V lost 5 bases and J lost 1, with 11 bases in between. Ten or more counts support this clonotype. Researchers amplified the TCR beta CDR3 regions from RNA transcripts. HTBI primers were the set used in a first-round RT-PCR of the TCR CDR3. TCRdb fed the multiplex PCR reads into MiXCR, producing one record per CDR3 protein. The data contain 370,000 or so distinct CDR3 sequences, around 25% of them singletons. Hyperthyroidism had been newly diagnosed in patients aged 18 to 65, and its duration was under 2 months.

This TCR came from a man aged 45-60 years with Graves' hyperthyroidism. Material for sequencing was blood. The chain links TRBV27 to TRBJ1-1, with no clear D. CDR3 nucleotides: TGTGCCAGCAGTATCCGGGCTTCGAACACTGAAGCTTTCTTT. Its translation is CASSIRASNTEAFF.